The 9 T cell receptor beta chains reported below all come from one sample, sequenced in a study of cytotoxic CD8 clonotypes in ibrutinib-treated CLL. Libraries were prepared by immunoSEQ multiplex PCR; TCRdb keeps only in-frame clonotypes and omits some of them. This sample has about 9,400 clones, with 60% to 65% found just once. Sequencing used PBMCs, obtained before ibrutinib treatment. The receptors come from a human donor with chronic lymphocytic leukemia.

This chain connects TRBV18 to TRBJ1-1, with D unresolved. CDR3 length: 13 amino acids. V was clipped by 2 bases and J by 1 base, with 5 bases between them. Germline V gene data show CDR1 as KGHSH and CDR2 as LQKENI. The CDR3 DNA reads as TGTGCCAGCTCACCAAACCCGAACACTGAAGCTTTCTTT. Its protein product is CASSPNPNTEAFF.

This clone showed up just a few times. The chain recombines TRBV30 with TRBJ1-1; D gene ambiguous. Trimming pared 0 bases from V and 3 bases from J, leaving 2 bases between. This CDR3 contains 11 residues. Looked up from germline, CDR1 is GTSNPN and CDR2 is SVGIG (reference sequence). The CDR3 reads CAWSVYTEAFF. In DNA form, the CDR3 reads TGTGCCTGGAGTGTCTACACTGAAGCTTTCTTT. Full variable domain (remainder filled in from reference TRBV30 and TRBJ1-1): SQTIHQWPATLVQPVGSPLSLECTVEGTSNPNLYWYRQAAGRGLQLLFYSVGIGQISSEVPQNLSASRPQDRQFILSSKKLLLSDSGFYLCAWSVYTEAFFGQGTRLTVV.

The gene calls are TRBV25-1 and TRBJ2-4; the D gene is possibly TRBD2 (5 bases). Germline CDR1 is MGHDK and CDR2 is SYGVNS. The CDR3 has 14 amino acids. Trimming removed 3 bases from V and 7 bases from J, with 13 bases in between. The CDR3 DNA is TGTGCCAGCAGTGAGGAACGGCGAGGGAACATTCAGTACTTC. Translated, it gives CASSEERRGNIQYF.

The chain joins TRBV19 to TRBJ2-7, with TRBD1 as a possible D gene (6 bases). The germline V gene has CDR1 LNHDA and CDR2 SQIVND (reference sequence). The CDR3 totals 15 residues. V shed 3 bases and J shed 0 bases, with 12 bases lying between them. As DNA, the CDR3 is TGTGCCAGTAGTATTTCATCAGGGGTCTCCTACGAGCAGTACTTC. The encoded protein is CASSISSGVSYEQYF. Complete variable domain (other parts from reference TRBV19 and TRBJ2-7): DGGITQSPKYLFRKEGQNVTLSCEQNLNHDAMYWYRQDPGQGLRLIYYSQIVNDFQKGDIAEGYSVSREKKESFPLTVTSAQKNPTAFYLCASSISSGVSYEQYFGPGTRLTVT.

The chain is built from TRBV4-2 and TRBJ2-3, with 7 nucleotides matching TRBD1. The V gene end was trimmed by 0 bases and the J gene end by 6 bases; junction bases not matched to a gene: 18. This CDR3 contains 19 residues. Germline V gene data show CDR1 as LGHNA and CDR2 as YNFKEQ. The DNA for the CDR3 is TGTGCCAGCAGCCAAGATCCCCGAGGCCCAGGGGGATCCGCGGATACGCAGTATTTT. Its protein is CASSQDPRGPGGSADTQYF.

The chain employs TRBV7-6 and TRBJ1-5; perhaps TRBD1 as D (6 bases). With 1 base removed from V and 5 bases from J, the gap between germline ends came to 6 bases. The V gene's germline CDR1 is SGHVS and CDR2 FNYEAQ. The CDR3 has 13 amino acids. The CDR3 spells CASSLGTDQPQHF. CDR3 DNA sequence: TGTGCCAGCAGCTTAGGGACAGATCAGCCCCAGCATTTT.

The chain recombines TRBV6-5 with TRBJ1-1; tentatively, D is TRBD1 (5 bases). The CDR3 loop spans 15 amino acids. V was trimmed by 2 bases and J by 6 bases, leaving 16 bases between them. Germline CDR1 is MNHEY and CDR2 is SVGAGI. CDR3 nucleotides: TGTGCCAGCAGTTACACAGGAGCATGGCCCGCTGAAGCTTTCTTT. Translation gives CASSYTGAWPAEAFF.

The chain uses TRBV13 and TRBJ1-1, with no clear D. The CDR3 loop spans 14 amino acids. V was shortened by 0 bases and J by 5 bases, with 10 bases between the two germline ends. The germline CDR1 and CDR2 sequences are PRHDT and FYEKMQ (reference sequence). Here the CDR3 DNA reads TGTGCCAGCAGCTTAGGTTGGCGTTGGACTGAAGCTTTCTTT. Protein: CASSLGWRWTEAFF.

The CDR3 is CASNQTARKKPQHF. CDR3 in DNA: TGTGCCAGCAATCAGACCGCTCGAAAGAAGCCCCAGCATTTT. This chain links TRBV27 with TRBJ1-5, with D unresolved. This CDR3 has 14 amino acids. The germline CDR1 and CDR2 sequences are MNHEY and SMNVEV (reference sequence). Trimming shortened V by 7 bases and J by 8 bases, and 18 bases separated the two germline ends.